The TCR beta chain described here comes from a study of early T cells in non-severe SARS-CoV-2 infection. Study-wide background: The authors sequenced bulk RNA from unsorted whole blood, leaving chains unpaired. Study-level points and caveats: Anti-spike CD8 specificities were favored by VDJdb matching, whose results missed private and CD4 specificities.

Each single cDNA molecule received a unique molecular identifier. Via MiXCR, TCRdb re-called the 5' RACE reads, giving one row per CDR3 protein. Here the sample spans approximately 67,000 distinct CDR3 sequences, 11% being singletons. The CDR3 is made up of 13 amino acids. Germline values: CDR1 SSHAT, CDR2 FNYEAQ (reference sequence). This clonotype showed up many times. Its cognate antigen is unknown. At one end the junction does not follow the germline gene, possibly because of a read error. The chain uses TRBV7-7 and TRBJ1-6; D unresolved. The sequence was obtained from an adult who was a healthcare worker with PCR-confirmed SARS-CoV-2 infection or an uninfected control (not recorded which). The sample was whole blood. The CDR3 DNA reads as TGTGCTAGCAGCTTAAAAACCAATTCACCCCTCCACTTT. Translation: CASSLKTNSPLHF.